A selection of T cell receptor beta chains follows, all from one sample in a study of blood T cell repertoires in COVID-19. TCRdb keeps only in-frame clones here, not all; method: immunoSEQ multiplex PCR. The sample has 150,000 to 200,000 clones; roughly 80% are singletons. The specimen was PBMCs or T cells enriched from blood (not recorded which). The receptors derive from a woman aged 60-75 years who had recovered from COVID-19. Each CDR3 is given with its conserved first and last residue.

cdr3_aa j_call v_call
CASSRQGSKFQETQYF TRBJ2-5 TRBV5-4
CAWNSKQAYTF TRBJ1-2 TRBV30
CASRLDTGGLGYTF TRBJ1-2 TRBV18
CASSLIRGEAFF TRBJ1-1 TRBV5-6
CASSSGHSTDTQYF TRBJ2-3 TRBV11-3
CASSQVTGMNTEAFF TRBJ1-1 TRBV14
CASSYSGRGSEAFF TRBJ1-1 TRBV6-5
CASSKEGWRGANQETQYF TRBJ2-5 TRBV4-1
CASSQGDRLNTEAFF TRBJ1-1 TRBV5-8
CASSTRGTGTLTSEAFF TRBJ1-1 TRBV18
CATTREGASYNEQFF TRBJ2-1 TRBV15
CASSPPATTGNTIYF TRBJ1-3 TRBV9
CASRQTGTGNIGELFF TRBJ2-2 TRBV7-3
CASSPRTGGTEAFF TRBJ1-1 TRBV5-5
CASSLQGTRINEKLFF TRBJ1-4 TRBV5-1
CASSREQGSSPLHF TRBJ1-6 TRBV5-5
CASSQDRRESTEAFF TRBJ1-1 TRBV4-1
CASSWTSGVQETQYF TRBJ2-5 TRBV11-2
CASSFSGQGNTEAFF TRBJ1-1 TRBV5-6
CASSTQLRNTIYF TRBJ1-3 TRBV19
CASSRRTGGGYGYTF TRBJ1-2 TRBV21-1
CAISGGQAKTEETQYF TRBJ2-5 TRBV10-3
CASRSGNTEAFF TRBJ1-1 TRBV6-5
CASSLEGGSYNEQFF TRBJ2-1 TRBV5-1
CASSELEGTSGNTIYF TRBJ1-3 TRBV6-1
CASRGQGVENTEAFF TRBJ1-1 TRBV6-5
CASSPQGAGAPSGNTIYF TRBJ1-3 TRBV18
CASSEQGNIQYF TRBJ2-4 TRBV10-2
CASRDSLGTQYF TRBJ2-5 TRBV19
CATDLGLAGTTDTQYF TRBJ2-3 TRBV15
CASSLYYEQYF TRBJ2-7 TRBV13
CASSGQRSGLATF TRBJ1-2 TRBV10-1
CSVVTGSYEQYF TRBJ2-7 TRBV29-1
CATTPLGTGLNTEAFF TRBJ1-1 TRBV19
CASSLAGGQETQYF TRBJ2-5 TRBV7-2
CASSLRQGETQYF TRBJ2-5 TRBV18
CSVSVDSSGNTIYF TRBJ1-3 TRBV29-1